These T cell receptor beta chains were read from a single sample in a study of T cells in Graves' hyperthyroidism and ophthalmopathy. TCRdb re-called the multiplex PCR reads through MiXCR, storing one row per CDR3 protein. The top ten clones hold 15% to 17% of a sample with a few hundred thousand distinct CDR3 sequences, 18% of them seen once. Sequences were obtained from blood. The receptors were sampled from a woman aged 40-49 years with Graves' ophthalmopathy. CDR3s leave out the opening cysteine and the closing phenylalanine or tryptophan.

V gene	CDR3 length	J gene	CDR3 protein
TRBV30	17	TRBJ2-7	AWSRYDPGTSGRMKEQY
TRBV28	12	TRBJ2-3	ASSLRAVTDTQY
TRBV6-5	12	TRBJ1-1	ASSPGGFNTEAF
TRBV6-1	13	TRBJ1-5	ASSPDDRDIAPQH
TRBV2	15	TRBJ2-7	ASSRTSGRLSSYEQY
TRBV2	9	TRBJ2-7	ASRGGLEQY
TRBV20-1	12	TRBJ1-1	SARNYRGPTEAF
TRBV11-3	13	TRBJ2-2	ASSLDFGDTGELF
TRBV2	13	TRBJ2-1	ATLRDYPKENEQF
TRBV27	13	TRBJ2-4	ASSGLASIKNIQY
TRBV11-2	11	TRBJ2-7	ASSTGETHEQY
TRBV6-2/TRBV6-3	11	TRBJ1-1	ASSPGGATEAF
TRBV29-1	11	TRBJ2-7	SVEEVGSSEQY
TRBV5-1	11	TRBJ1-2	ASSLEGTDGYT
TRBV6-1	14	TRBJ1-5	ASSEDPGVGNQPQH
TRBV12-3/TRBV12-4	11	TRBJ2-7	ASSSFFEDEQY
TRBV9	15	TRBJ2-7	ASSKGLPGSSSYEQY
TRBV9	11	TRBJ2-1	ASSPRGGNEQF
TRBV25-1	10	TRBJ1-2	ASQGAGPLYT
TRBV20-1	13	TRBJ1-2	SARDWPGGVGGYT